These 14 T cell receptor beta chains were sequenced from one sample in a study of tumor-infiltrating lymphocytes in oesophageal squamous cell carcinoma. Using its own MiXCR run on the PCR reads, TCRdb lists one record per CDR3 protein. This table holds over 10,000 distinct CDR3 sequences, roughly 60% found once. Input material: esophageal tumor tissue. These receptors all come from a female donor with esophageal squamous cell carcinoma.

This rearrangement joins TRBV11-1 to TRBJ1-6; 9 nucleotides match TRBD1. The CDR3 length is 11 residues. Trimming cost V 1 base and J 17 bases; bases outside gene matches: 0. CDR1 and CDR2 from the germline V gene are SGHAT and FQDESV (reference sequence). The CDR3 sequence is CASSLGDRVHF. CDR3 coding DNA: TGTGCCAGCAGCTTAGGGGACAGGGTCCACTTT.

CDR3 protein: CASSLLRTGISPLHF. The CDR3 DNA reads TGTGCCAGCAGCTTATTGAGGACAGGGATTTCACCCCTCCACTTT. V gene TRBV7-2 combines with J gene TRBJ1-6, with 8 positions matching TRBD1. This CDR3 region has 15 residues. Germline V gives CDR1 SGHTA, CDR2 FQGNSA. Unmatched junction bases numbered 6, after V lost 2 bases and J lost 9 bases.

Comments on this clonotype: At one boundary the junction diverges from the germline segment, which might be a read error. V gene TRBV7-4 combines with J gene TRBJ2-4, with D unresolved. CDR3 size: 13 residues. Germline V gene data show CDR1 as SGHVT and CDR2 as SQSDAQ. The CDR3 DNA follows: TGTGCCAGCAGTCCGGCCGAATCCTACGAGCAGCTCTTC. Residues: CASSPAESYEQLF.

This clonotype was counted a few times. The chain uses TRBV12-3 or TRBV12-4 and TRBJ2-4; 11 bases are shared with TRBD2. The J call may be mistaken, given a closer DNA end match to TRBJ2-7. CDR3 length: 14 residues. This CDR3 is CASSSSGRSYEQYF. In DNA form, the CDR3 reads TGTGCCAGCAGTTCTAGCGGGAGGTCGTACGAGCAGTACTTC.

The gene calls are TRBV6-6 and TRBJ2-5, with D hard to call. Judging by the DNA end, TRBJ2-7 fits better; the J call may be wrong. Germline V gives CDR1 MNHNY, CDR2 SVGAGI (reference sequence). The CDR3 is 12 residues long. The CDR3 coding sequence is TGTGCCAGCACCCAGGAAACCTACGAGCAGTACTTC. Its protein is CASTQETYEQYF.

This rearrangement joins TRBV7-4 to TRBJ2-4; D not resolved. This CDR3 has 12 amino acids. CDR1 and CDR2 (germline): SGHVT, SQSDAQ. V lost 0 bases and J 13 bases, leaving 10 bases between the germline ends. This chain's CDR3 is CASSLAFDEQYF. The DNA of the CDR3 is TGTGCCAGCAGCTTAGCGTTCGATGAGCAGTACTTC.

The chain couples TRBV10-3 to TRBJ2-5; D is ambiguous. The J call may be incorrect, as the DNA end agrees better with TRBJ2-1. There are 13 residues in the CDR3. From germline, CDR1 is ENHRY and CDR2 SYGVKD. CDR3 DNA sequence: TGTGCCACCGAAAGGGAATGGGACAATGAGCAGTTCTTC. Translation: CATEREWDNEQFF.

V gene TRBV12-3 or TRBV12-4 combines with J gene TRBJ2-4; D might be TRBD2 (6 bases). Gene TRBJ2-5 matches the end of the DNA better, so the J call may be wrong. The CDR3 is 14 residues long. The CDR3 DNA reads as TGTGCCAGCAGTTTGGAGGGTTCTGTGGAGACCCAGTACTTC. Protein: CASSLEGSVETQYF.

This chain uses TRBV28 with TRBJ2-3, with a tentative D call TRBD1 (5 bases). The CDR3 extends over 14 amino acids. Trimming stripped 3 bases from V and 1 base from J, with 8 bases between. Germline V gene sequence: CDR1 MDHEN, CDR2 SYDVKM. CDR3 region: CASSFLQGTDTQYF. Written as DNA, the CDR3 is TGTGCCAGCAGTTTTCTACAGGGCACAGATACGCAGTATTTT. Full variable domain (missing parts from reference TRBV28 and TRBJ2-3): DVKVTQSSRYLVKRTGEKVFLECVQDMDHENMFWYRQDPGLGLRLIYFSYDVKMKEKGDIPEGYSVSREKKERFSLILESASTNQTSMYLCASSFLQGTDTQYFGPGTRLTVL.

This clonotype was recorded at least ten times. A much larger clonotype is one base distant, so this may be a read error. The V gene is TRBV12-3 or TRBV12-4, the J gene TRBJ2-1; tentative D call: TRBD2 (6 bases). The last part of the DNA fits TRBJ2-7 better; the J call may be wrong. This CDR3 has 16 residues. The CDR3 loop is CASRLLRELSYNEQYF. The DNA of the CDR3 is TGTGCCAGCAGACTATTGCGGGAACTTTCCTACAATGAGCAGTACTTC.

This clonotype is termed medium-sized. The rearrangement uses TRBV7-8 and TRBJ1-4, with a possible D match to TRBD1 (5 bases). This CDR3 has 15 amino acids. V was pared by 2 bases and J by 3 bases, with 10 bases between. From germline, CDR1 is SGHVS and CDR2 FQNEAQ. CDR3 coding DNA: TGTGCCAGCAGCTTATATGCAGGGTCTAATGAAAAACTGTTTTTT. The encoded protein is CASSLYAGSNEKLFF.

This clonotype was seen repeatedly, ten times or more. A read error is likely, as this CDR3 ends without the conserved phenylalanine or tryptophan. No DNA is shown, since the ends of the CDR3 on it are uncertain; the CDR3 is the one TCRdb lists. This chain connects TRBV7-9 to TRBJ2-1; the tabulated D call, TRBD2, remains unverified against the DNA. Germline V gives CDR1 SEHNR, CDR2 FQNEAQ (reference sequence). The CDR3 adds up to 8 amino acids, both ends counted. The CDR3 loop is CASSSTLG.

This clonotype appeared a single time. The rearrangement links TRBV7-2 to TRBJ2-3; tentatively, D is TRBD1 (6 bases). CDR1 SGHTA and CDR2 FQGNSA come from the germline V gene. The CDR3 is 16 residues long. Trimming pared 2 bases from V and 0 bases from J, leaving 12 bases between. The CDR3 reads CASSLRTVLSTDTQYF. CDR3 nucleotide sequence: TGTGCCAGCAGCTTAAGGACAGTCTTGAGCACAGATACGCAGTATTTT.

The V gene is TRBV6-5, the J gene TRBJ1-5; D is unresolved. The germline V gene encodes CDR1 MNHEY and CDR2 SVGAGI. This CDR3 comprises 14 residues. V lost 6 bases and J 7 bases, leaving 16 bases between the germline ends. The CDR3 loop reads CASRPGWLGQPQHF. The CDR3 DNA sequence: TGTGCCAGCAGACCCGGTTGGCTTGGGCAGCCCCAGCATTTT.